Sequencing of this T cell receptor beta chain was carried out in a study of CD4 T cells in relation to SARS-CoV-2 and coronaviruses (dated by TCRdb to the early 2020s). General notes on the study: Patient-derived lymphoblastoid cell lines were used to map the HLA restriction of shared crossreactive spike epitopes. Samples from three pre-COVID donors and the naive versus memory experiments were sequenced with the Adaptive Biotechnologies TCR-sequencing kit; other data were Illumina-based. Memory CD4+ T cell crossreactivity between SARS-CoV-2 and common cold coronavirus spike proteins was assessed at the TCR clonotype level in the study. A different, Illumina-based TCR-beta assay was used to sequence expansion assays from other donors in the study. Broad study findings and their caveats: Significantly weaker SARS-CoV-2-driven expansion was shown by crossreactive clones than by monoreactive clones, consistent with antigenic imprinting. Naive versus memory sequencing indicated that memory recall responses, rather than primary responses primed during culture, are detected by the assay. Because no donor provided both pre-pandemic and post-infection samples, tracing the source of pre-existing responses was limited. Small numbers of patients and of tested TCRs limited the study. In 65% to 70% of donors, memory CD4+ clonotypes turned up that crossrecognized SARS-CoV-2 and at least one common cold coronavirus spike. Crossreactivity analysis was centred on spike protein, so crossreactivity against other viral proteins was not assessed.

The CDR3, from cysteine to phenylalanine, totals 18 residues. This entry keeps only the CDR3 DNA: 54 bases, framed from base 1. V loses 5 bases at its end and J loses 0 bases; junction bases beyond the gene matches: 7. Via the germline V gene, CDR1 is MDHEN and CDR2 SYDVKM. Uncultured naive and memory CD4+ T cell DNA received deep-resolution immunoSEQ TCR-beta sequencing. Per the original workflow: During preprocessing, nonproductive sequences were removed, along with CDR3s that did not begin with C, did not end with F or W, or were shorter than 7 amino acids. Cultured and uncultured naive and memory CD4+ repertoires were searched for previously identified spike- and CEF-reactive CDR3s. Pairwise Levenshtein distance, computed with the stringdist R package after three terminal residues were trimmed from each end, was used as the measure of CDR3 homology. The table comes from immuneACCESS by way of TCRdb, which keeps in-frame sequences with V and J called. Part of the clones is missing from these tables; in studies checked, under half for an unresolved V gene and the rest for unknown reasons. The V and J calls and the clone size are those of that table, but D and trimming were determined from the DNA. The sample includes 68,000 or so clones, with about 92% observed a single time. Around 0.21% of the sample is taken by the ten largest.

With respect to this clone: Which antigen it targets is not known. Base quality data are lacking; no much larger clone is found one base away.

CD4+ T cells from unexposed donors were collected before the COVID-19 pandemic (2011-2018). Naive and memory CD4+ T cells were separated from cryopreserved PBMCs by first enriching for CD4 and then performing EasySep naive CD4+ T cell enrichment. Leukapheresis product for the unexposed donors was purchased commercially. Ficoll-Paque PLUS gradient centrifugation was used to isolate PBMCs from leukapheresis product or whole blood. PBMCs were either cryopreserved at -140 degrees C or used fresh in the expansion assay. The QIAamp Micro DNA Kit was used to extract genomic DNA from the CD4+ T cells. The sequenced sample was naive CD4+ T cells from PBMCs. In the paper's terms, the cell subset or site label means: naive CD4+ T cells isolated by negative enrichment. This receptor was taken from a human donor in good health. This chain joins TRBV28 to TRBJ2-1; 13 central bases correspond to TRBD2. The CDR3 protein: CASSRTSGGSSSYNEQFF. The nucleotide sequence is TGTGCCAGCAGTCGGACTAGCGGGGGCTCAAGCTCCTACAATGAGCAGTTCTTC. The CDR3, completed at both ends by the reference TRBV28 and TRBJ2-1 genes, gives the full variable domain DVKVTQSSRYLVKRTGEKVFLECVQDMDHENMFWYRQDPGLGLRLIYFSYDVKMKEKGDIPEGYSVSREKKERFSLILESASTNQTSMYLCASSRTSGGSSSYNEQFFGPGTRLTVL.